Below, 2 T cell receptor beta chains from the same sample are listed, as sequenced in a study of OX40 agonist ivuxolimab in advanced cancers. Clones were sequenced by immunoSEQ multiplex PCR, and TCRdb holds only the in-frame ones, with some missing. This table has fewer than 70,000 clones, around 83% appearing once. The input for sequencing was CD4+ or CD8+ T cells sorted from blood, taken in a trial of the OX40 agonist ivuxolimab. The receptors shown here come from an adult with an advanced solid tumor such as melanoma, head and neck, liver or kidney cancer.

The chain links TRBV5-1 to TRBJ2-7, with TRBD1 matching 8 bases. CDR1 SGHRS and CDR2 YFSETQ come from the germline V gene. The CDR3 consists of 14 residues. V shed 0 bases, J shed 3 bases, and the junction held 2 bases outside the gene matches. The CDR3 protein is CASSLETGVYEQYF. The CDR3 nucleotides are TGCGCCAGCAGCTTGGAGACAGGGGTCTACGAGCAGTACTTC.

V is TRBV23-1 and J is TRBJ2-7, with 7 bases identical to TRBD2. TRBV23-1 is sorted into the ORF group, with uncertain function. V shed 0 bases and J 7 bases; nucleotides not matched to a gene: 12. CDR3 size: 16 residues. In nucleotides, the CDR3 is TGCGCCAGCAGTCAATCGTTAAGCGGGGTCCGAAAGGAGCAGTACTTC. The encoded protein is CASSQSLSGVRKEQYF.